The entry below describes one TCR beta chain. A read error is possible here, since a much larger clone lies one base away. The CDR3 totals 16 residues. Germline V gene sequence: CDR1 SGHRS, CDR2 YFSETQ. A second 7 to 11 cycle PCR used barcoded and J-beta primers. TCRdb recomputed calls from the 5' RACE reads with MiXCR, one row per CDR3 protein. The sample carries hundreds of thousands of distinct CDR3 sequences, roughly half recorded once. The data stem from a study of blood T cells in healthy people across ages. The receptor was derived from an elderly woman in good health. The rearrangement links TRBV5-1 to TRBJ2-1, with 12 nucleotides matching TRBD2. Judging by the DNA end, TRBJ2-7 fits better; the J call may be wrong. The sample was blood. CDR3 amino acids: CASSSQGTSGRNEQYF. CDR3 bases: TGCGCCAGCAGCTCACAGGGGACTAGCGGGCGGAATGAGCAGTACTTC.